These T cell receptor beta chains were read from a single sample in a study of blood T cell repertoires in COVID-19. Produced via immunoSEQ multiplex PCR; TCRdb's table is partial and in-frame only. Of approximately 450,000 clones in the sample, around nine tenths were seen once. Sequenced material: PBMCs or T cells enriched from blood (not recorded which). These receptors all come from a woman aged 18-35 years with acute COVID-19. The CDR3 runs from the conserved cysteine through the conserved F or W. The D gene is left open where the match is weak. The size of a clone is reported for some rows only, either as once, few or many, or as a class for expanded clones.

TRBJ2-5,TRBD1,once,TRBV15,TGTGCCACCAGCAGAGATCCAGGGGGCGTTATAGAGACCCAGTACTTC,CATSRDPGGVIETQYF
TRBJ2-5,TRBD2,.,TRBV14,TGTGCCAGCAGCCAAGCGGGACTAGCGTCGGAGACCCAGTACTTC,CASSQAGLASETQYF
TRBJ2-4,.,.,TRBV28,TGTGCCAGCAGTTTTTCCACTCGAGGGTTAGCCAAAAACATTCAGTACTTC,CASSFSTRGLAKNIQYF
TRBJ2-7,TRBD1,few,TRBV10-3,TGTGCCATCAGTACCGGGACAGGGTCGGGAGAGCAGTACTTC,CAISTGTGSGEQYF
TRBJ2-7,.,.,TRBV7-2,TGTGCCAGCAGCAGAGGCGGGACAGAGACCTACGAGCAGTACTTC,CASSRGGTETYEQYF
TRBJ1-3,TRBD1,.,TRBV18,TGTGCCAGCTCACCACTGGGACAGGGGTCCTCTGGAAACACCATATATTTT,CASSPLGQGSSGNTIYF
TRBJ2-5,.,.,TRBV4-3,TGCGCCAGCAGCCAAGATATAACAGGGCAAGAGACCCAGTACTTC,CASSQDITGQETQYF
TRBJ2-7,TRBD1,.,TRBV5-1,TGCGCCAGCAGCGTTACCGGGACAGGGGGTACCTACGAGCAGTACTTC,CASSVTGTGGTYEQYF
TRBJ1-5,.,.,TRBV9,TGTGCCAGCAGCGTAGATGGGGGCGCGATTGGTTCTCAGCATTTT,CASSVDGGAIGSQHF
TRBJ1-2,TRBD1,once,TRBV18,TGTGCCAGCTCACCACCGGGACAGGCTGGCTACACCTTC,CASSPPGQAGYTF